Detailed here is one T cell receptor beta chain. The data stem from a study of T cells in localized non-small cell lung cancer. TCRdb's copy holds only in-frame clones and misses some; the assay was immunoSEQ multiplex PCR. This table has some 15,000 clones, roughly 87% appearing once. With 0 bases clipped from V and 6 bases from J, the junction kept 4 bases outside the gene matches. Germline assignment: CDR1 LNHNV and CDR2 YYDKDF (reference sequence). The CDR3 extends over 14 amino acids. The TCR comes from a male donor aged 60 or older with stage I lung adenocarcinoma. The specimen was peripheral blood, collected before any cancer treatment. The gene calls are TRBV15 and TRBJ1-2; TRBD1 aligns across 7 bases. This CDR3 reads CATSRDRTGNGYTF. DNA for the CDR3: TGTGCCACCAGCAGAGATAGGACAGGCAATGGCTACACCTTC.